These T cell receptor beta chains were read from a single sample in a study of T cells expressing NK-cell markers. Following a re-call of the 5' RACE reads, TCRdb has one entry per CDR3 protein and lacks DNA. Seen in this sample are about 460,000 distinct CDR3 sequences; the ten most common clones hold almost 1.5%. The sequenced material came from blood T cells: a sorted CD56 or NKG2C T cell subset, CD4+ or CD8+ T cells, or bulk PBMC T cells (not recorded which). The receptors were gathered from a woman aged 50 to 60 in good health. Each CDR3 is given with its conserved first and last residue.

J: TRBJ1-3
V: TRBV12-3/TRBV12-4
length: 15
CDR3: CASSLLGGSGNTIYF

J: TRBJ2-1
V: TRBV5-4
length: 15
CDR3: CASSSDRVGFGEQFF

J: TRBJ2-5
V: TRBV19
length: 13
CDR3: CASRGPRSETQYF

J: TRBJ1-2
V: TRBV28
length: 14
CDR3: CASSSPKGGYGYTF

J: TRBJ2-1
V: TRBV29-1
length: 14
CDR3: CSVAAGGPRREQFF

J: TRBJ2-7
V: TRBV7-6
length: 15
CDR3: CASSLVQGADYEQYF

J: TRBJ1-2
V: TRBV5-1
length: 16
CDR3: CASSLGRTDLNYGYTF

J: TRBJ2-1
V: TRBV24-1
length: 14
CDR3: CATSDSWGALEQFF

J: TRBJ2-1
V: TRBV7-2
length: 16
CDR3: CASSLGFARRYNEQFF

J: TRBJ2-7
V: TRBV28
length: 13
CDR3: CASRGGRSHEQYF

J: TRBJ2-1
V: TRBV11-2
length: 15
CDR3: CASSSRDRGLNEQFF

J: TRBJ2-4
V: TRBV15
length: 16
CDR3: CATSYHRGIGKNIQYF

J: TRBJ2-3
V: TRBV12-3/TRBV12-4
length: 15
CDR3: CASSFPQRERYTQYF

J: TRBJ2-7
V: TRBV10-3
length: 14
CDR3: CAIGDRDRVYEQYF

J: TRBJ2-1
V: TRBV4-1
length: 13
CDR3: CASSQDVRNEQFF

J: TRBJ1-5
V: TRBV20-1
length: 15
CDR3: CSARDLRDGNQPQHF

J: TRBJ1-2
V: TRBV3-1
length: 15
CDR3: CASSRADRGWGGYTF

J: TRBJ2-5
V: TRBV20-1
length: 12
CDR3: CSARGGWETQYF

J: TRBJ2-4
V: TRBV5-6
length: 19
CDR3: CASSQDRQGITLAKNIQYF

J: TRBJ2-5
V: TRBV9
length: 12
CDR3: CASSVGQETQYF

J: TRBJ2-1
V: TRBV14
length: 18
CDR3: CASSQGRTTGTKRSEQFF

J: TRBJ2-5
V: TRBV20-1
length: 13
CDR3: CSADLRLEETQYF

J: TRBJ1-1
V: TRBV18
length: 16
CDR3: CASSPHDTGTGAEAFF

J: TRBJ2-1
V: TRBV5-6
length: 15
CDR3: CASSLEELATNEQFF

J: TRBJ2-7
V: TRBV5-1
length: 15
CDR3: CASSLDGARFYEQYF

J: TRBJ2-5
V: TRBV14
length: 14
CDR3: CASSHYREKETQYF

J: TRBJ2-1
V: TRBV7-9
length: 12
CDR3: CASSPGLSSQFF

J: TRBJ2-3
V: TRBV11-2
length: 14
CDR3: CASSEGGGSGTQYF

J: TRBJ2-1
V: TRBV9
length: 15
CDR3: CASSVDSGAYNEQFF

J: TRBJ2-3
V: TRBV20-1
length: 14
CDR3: CSATPTGLADTQYF

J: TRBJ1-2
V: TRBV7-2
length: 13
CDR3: CASSLSMDYGYTF

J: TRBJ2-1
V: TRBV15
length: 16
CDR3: CATSRNSGARGNEQFF

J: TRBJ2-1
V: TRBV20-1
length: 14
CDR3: CSALRPQRHNEQFF

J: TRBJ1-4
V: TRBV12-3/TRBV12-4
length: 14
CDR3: CASSLLGAGAKLFF

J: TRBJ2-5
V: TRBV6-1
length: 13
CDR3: CASCGSSRETQYF

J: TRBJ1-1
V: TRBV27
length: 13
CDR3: CASRARQNTEAFF

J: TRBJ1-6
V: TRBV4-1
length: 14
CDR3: CASSQDRSRSPLHF

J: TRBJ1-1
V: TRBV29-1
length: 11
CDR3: CSVVGYTEAFF

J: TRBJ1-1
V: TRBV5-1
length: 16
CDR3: CASSLAGAGGPTEAFF

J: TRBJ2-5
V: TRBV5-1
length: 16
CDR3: CASSLAQREDQETQYF

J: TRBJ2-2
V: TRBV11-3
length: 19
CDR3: CASSSEFLAGPPNTGELFF

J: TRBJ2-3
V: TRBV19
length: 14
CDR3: CASSIGIRTDTQYF